These 10 T cell receptor beta chains were sequenced from one sample in a study of technical replicates of blood from several donors. Sequencing used immunoSEQ multiplex PCR; TCRdb keeps in-frame clones, though not all of them. The data hold about 66,000 clones, with less than 98% observed a single time. The sample consisted of T cells isolated from PBMCs. The receptor source for this set is a human donor in good health.

This chain connects TRBV2 to TRBJ2-1; a possible D gene is TRBD2 (6 bases). This CDR3 spans 16 amino acids. Germline loops: CDR1 SNHLY, CDR2 FYNNEI. Trimming removed 3 bases at V and 12 bases at J, with 24 bases between. CDR3 loop: CASSDGTGVPLVAQFF. For the CDR3, the DNA is TGTGCCAGCAGTGACGGGACTGGTGTGCCGCTAGTGGCGCAGTTCTTC.

The rearrangement joins TRBV29-1 to TRBJ1-4; 10 bases line up with TRBD1. Germline V gene lookup returns CDR1 SQVTM and CDR2 ANQGSEA. The CDR3 loop spans 13 amino acids. The V and J ends lost 5 bases and 8 bases, in that order; junction bases with no gene match: 5. The CDR3 nucleotides are TGCAGCGTTTCCGGGACAGGGGTCGAAAAACTGTTTTTT. As protein: CSVSGTGVEKLFF.

V gene TRBV11-2 combines with J gene TRBJ1-2; TRBD1 matches at 7 bases. J gave up 5 bases and V 1 base, and 7 bases lay outside the gene matches. The CDR3 length is 15 residues. Germline V CDR1 and CDR2: SGHAT, FQNNGV. The DNA for the CDR3 is TGTGCCAGCAGCTTAGGGAGCCAGGGGGTTTATGGCTACACCTTC. Its translation is CASSLGSQGVYGYTF.

This clone was observed a few times. This chain joins TRBV4-2 and TRBJ1-1, with 8 bases matching TRBD1. The V and J ends lost 4 bases and 6 bases, in that order; junction bases with no gene match: 13. Germline CDR1 is LGHNA and CDR2 is YNFKEQ. The CDR3 runs 16 residues. CDR3 DNA sequence: TGTGCCAGCAGCCCAGAGGTCCAGGGGGCCGGGTCTGAAGCTTTCTTT. Translating it yields CASSPEVQGAGSEAFF.

The rearrangement links TRBV9 to TRBJ2-7; possibly TRBD2 for D (6 bases). CDR1 is SGDLS and CDR2 is YYNGEE in the germline V gene. V was shortened by 0 bases and J by 5 bases, with 9 bases between the two germline ends. This CDR3 region has 13 residues. CDR3 in amino acids: CASSVVGEDEQYF. CDR3 DNA: TGTGCCAGCAGCGTAGTAGGGGAGGACGAGCAGTACTTC.

The chain has TRBV1 and TRBJ2-3; the table's D call of TRBD2 was not tested on the DNA. TRBV1 counts as a pseudogene. The CDR3 spans 14 residues. The CDR3 coding sequence is TGCACCAGTAAATCTAGCGGGAGCACAGATACGCAGTATTTT. Encoded protein: CTSKSSGSTDTQYF.

The chain has TRBV27 and TRBJ1-2, with TRBD1 matching over 9 bases. CDR1 and CDR2 (germline): MNHEY, SMNVEV (reference sequence). V dropped 5 bases and J dropped 4; count of bases not matched to a gene: 8. The CDR3 sequence is 15 residues long. As DNA, the CDR3 is TGTGCCAGCAGTCTCCACAGGGGGCCGACCTATGGCTACACCTTC. Protein: CASSLHRGPTYGYTF.

This chain connects TRBV20-1 to TRBJ2-7; D is ambiguous. This CDR3 spans 10 amino acids. Germline V gene data show CDR1 as DFQATT and CDR2 as SNEGSKA (reference sequence). V was pared by 3 bases and J by 3 bases, with 3 bases between. CDR3 bases: TGCAGTGCTAGGCGCTACGAGCAGTACTTC. The encoded protein is CSARRYEQYF.

The chain carries TRBV6-5 and TRBJ2-7; 8 nucleotides line up with TRBD1. Germline loops: CDR1 MNHEY, CDR2 SVGAGI. V lost 6 bases, J lost 6 bases, and 4 bases stayed unmatched. The CDR3 sequence is 12 residues long. CDR3 protein: CASSLDRAEQYF. Here the CDR3 DNA reads TGTGCCAGCAGCCTGGACAGGGCCGAGCAGTACTTC.

The chain combines TRBV18 with TRBJ1-5; D perhaps matches TRBD1 (6 bases). The V gene's germline CDR1 is KGHSH and CDR2 LQKENI. The CDR3 is 15 residues long. V was pared by 4 bases and J by 2 bases, with 12 bases between. CDR3 residues: CASSLRQEGNQPQHF. CDR3 sequence (DNA): TGTGCCAGCTCACTCAGACAGGAGGGCAATCAGCCCCAGCATTTT. Supplemented by reference TRBV18 and TRBJ1-5, the full variable domain reads NAGVMQNPRHLVRRRGQEARLRCSPMKGHSHVYWYRQLPEEGLKFMVYLQKENIIDESGMPKERFSAEFPKEGPSILRIQQVVRGDSAAYFCASSLRQEGNQPQHFGDGTRLSIL.